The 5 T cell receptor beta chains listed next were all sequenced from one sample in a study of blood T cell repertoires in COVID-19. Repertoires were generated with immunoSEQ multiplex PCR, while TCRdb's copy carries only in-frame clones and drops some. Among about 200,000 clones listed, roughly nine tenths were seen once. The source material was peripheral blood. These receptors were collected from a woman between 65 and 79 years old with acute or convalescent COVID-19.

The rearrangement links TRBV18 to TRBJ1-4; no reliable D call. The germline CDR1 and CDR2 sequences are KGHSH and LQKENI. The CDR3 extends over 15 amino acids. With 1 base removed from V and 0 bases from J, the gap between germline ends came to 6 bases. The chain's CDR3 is CASSPRGSTNEKLFF. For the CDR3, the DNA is TGTGCCAGCTCACCACGAGGGTCAACTAATGAAAAACTGTTTTTT.

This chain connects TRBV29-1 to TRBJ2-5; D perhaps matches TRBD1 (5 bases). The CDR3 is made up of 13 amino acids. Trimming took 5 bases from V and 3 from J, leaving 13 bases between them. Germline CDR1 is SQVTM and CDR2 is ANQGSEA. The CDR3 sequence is CSVRGSAEETQYF. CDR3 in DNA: TGCAGCGTTAGGGGATCGGCCGAAGAGACCCAGTACTTC.

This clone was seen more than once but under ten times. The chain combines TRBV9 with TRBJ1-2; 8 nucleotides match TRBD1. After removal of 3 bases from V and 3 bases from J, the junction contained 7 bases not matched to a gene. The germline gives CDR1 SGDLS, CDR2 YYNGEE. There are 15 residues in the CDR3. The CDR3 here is CASSAHADRDYGYTF. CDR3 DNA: TGTGCCAGCAGCGCACATGCGGACAGGGACTATGGCTACACCTTC. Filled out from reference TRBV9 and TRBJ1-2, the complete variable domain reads DSGVTQTPKHLITATGQRVTLRCSPRSGDLSVYWYQQSLDQGLQFLIQYYNGEERAKGNILERFSAQQFPDLHSELNLSSLELGDSALYFCASSAHADRDYGYTFGSGTRLTVV.

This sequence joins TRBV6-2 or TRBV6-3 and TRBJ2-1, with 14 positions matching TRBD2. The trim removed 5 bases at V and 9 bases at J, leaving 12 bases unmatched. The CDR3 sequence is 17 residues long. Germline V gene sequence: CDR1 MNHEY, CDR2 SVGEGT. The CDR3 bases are TGTGCCAGCAGTCACCCTCGACTAGCGGGAGGGACCGGTGAGCAGTTCTTC. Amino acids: CASSHPRLAGGTGEQFF.

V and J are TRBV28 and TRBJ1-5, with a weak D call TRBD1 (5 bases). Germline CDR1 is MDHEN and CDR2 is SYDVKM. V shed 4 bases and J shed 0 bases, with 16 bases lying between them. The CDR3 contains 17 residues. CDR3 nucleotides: TGTGCCAGCAGTTCCCATCAGGGAAAGGATAGCAATCAGCCCCAGCATTTT. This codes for CASSSHQGKDSNQPQHF.